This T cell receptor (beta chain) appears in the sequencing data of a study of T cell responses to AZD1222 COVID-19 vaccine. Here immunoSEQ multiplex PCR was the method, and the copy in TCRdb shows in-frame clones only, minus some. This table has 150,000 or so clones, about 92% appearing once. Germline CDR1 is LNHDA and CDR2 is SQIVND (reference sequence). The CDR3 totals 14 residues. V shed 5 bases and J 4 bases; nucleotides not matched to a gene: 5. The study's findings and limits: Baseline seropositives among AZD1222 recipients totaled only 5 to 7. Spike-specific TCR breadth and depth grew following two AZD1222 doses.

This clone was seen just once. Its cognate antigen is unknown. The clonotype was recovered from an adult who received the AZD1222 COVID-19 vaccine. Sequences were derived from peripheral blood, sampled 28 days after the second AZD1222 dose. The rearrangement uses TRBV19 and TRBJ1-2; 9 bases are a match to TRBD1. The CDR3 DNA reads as TGTGCCAGTAGTTCCGGACAGGGGCCCTATGGCTACACCTTC. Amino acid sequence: CASSSGQGPYGYTF.